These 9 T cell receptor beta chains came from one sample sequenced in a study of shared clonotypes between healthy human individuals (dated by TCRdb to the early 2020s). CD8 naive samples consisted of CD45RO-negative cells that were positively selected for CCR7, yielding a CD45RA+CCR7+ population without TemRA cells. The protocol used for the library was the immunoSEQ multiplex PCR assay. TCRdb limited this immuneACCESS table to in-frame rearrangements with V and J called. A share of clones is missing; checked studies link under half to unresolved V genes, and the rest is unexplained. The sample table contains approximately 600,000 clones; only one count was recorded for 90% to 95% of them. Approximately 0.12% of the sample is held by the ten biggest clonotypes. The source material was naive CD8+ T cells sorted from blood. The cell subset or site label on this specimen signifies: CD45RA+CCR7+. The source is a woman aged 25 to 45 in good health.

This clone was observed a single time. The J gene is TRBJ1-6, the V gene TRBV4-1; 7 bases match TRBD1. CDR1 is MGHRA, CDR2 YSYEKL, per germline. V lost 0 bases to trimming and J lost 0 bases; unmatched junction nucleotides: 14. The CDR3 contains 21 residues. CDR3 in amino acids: CASSQDLRTGDISSYNSPLHF. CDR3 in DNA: TGCGCCAGCAGCCAAGACCTTCGTACAGGGGATATTAGCTCCTATAATTCACCCCTCCACTTT.

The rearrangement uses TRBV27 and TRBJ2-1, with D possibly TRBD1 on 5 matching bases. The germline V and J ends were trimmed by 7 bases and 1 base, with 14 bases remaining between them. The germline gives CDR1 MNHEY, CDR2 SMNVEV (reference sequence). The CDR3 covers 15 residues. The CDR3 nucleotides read TGTGCCAGCACCCACTGGGGCGGATCCTACAATGAGCAGTTCTTC. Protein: CASTHWGGSYNEQFF.

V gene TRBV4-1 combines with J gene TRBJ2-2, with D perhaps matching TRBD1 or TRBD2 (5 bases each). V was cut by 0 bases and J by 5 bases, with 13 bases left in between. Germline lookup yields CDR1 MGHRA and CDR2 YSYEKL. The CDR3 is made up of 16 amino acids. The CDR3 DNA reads TGCGCCAGCAGCCAAGATACGGGGTCAGGGACCGGGGAGCTGTTTTTT. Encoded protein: CASSQDTGSGTGELFF.

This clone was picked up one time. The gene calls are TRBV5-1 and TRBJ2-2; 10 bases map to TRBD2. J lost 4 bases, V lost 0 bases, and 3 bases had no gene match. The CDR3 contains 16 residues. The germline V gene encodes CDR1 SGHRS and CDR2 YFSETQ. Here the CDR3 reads CASSLVASGSTGELFF. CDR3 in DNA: TGCGCCAGCAGCTTGGTGGCTAGCGGGAGCACCGGGGAGCTGTTTTTT.

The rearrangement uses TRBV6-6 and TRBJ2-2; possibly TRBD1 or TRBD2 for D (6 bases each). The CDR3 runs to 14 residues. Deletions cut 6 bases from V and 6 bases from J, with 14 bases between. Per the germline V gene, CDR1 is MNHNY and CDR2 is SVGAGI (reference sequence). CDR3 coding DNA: TGTGCCAGCAGCGCGGGACAAACGTCCGGGGAGCTGTTTTTT. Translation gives CASSAGQTSGELFF.

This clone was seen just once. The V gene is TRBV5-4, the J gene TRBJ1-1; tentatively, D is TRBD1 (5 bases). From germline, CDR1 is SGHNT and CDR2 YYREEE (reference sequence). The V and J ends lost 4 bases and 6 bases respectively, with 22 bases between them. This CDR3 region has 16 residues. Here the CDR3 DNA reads TGTGCCAGCAGCGGGGGGGTGGGACCCCTGAGGTCTGAAGCTTTCTTT. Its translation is CASSGGVGPLRSEAFF. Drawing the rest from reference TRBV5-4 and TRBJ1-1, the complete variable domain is ETGVTQSPTHLIKTRGQQVTLRCSSQSGHNTVSWYQQALGQGPQFIFQYYREEENGRGNFPPRFSGLQFPNYSSELNVNALELDDSALYLCASSGGVGPLRSEAFFGQGTRLTVV.

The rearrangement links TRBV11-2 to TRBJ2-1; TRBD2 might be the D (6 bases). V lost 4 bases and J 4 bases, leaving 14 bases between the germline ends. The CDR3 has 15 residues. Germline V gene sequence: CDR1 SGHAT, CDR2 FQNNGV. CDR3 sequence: CASSSPQRVYNEQFF. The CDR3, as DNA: TGTGCCAGCAGCTCCCCCCAGCGGGTGTACAATGAGCAGTTCTTC.

This CDR3 reads CASRDGSNYGYTF. CDR3 nucleotide sequence: TGTGCCAGCAGGGACGGCTCTAACTATGGCTACACCTTC. V is TRBV25-1 and J is TRBJ1-2; D remains unclear. CDR3 length: 13 amino acids. Germline CDR1 reads MGHDK; CDR2 reads SYGVNS. The ends were cut back, 6 bases at V and 0 bases at J, with 8 bases in the middle.

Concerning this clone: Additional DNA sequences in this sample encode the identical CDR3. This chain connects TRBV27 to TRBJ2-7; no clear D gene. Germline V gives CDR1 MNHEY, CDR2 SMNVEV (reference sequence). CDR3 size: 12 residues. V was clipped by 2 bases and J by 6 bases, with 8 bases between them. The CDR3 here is CASSLGVGEQYF. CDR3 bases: TGTGCCAGCAGTTTAGGAGTCGGCGAGCAGTACTTC.